Described below is a single T cell receptor (beta chain) sequence and its context. Source study methods: Reference gene primer amplification gave estimated nucleated cell counts. Measured with immunoSEQ multiplex PCR; TCRdb has only the in-frame clones, and not every one. Clone size and V and J calls were adopted from that table, with D and trimming inferred from the DNA. The data show 95,000 to 100,000 clones, with roughly 90% seen just once and 3.5% to 5% held by the top ten. The data stem from a study of blood T cell repertoires in COVID-19. Across the study: T cells, B-cell-depleted T cells, or PBMCs supplied cDNA or gDNA.

This CDR3 spans 15 amino acids. V shed 8 bases and J shed 0 bases, with 11 bases lying between them. The sequencing sample was made of peripheral blood. This TCR derives from a human donor with COVID-19, enrolled during active disease. The donor label of this sample is uncertain. This chain connects TRBV23-1 to TRBJ2-6; D unclear. TRBV23-1 is placed among ORFs of uncertain function. In DNA, the CDR3 is TGCGCCAGCTGTCGAAGGAGCTCTGGGGCCAACGTCCTGACTTTC. Translation: CASCRRSSGANVLTF.